These T cell receptor beta chains were read from a single sample in a study of shared clonotypes between healthy human individuals. This table comes from immunoSEQ multiplex PCR, and its TCRdb copy is limited to in-frame clones, with some not included. Of around 2,000,000 clones listed, roughly 95% were seen once; the top ten hold 0.9% to 1.3%. The material sequenced was naive CD8+ T cells sorted from blood. The source is a man between 18 and 29 years old in good health. Each CDR3 is given with its conserved first and last residue. D genes are given only for firm matches. Rows may omit the clone size; those that give it use once, few, many or a size class.

j_call d_call v_call clone_size cdr3_length cdr3_aa cdr3_nt
TRBJ1-3 TRBD1 TRBV9 - 15 CASRITGVSGNTIYF TGTGCCAGCAGGATCACAGGGGTCTCTGGAAACACCATATATTTT
TRBJ2-3 - TRBV6-1 - 16 CASSETGRGSTDTQYF TGTGCCAGCAGTGAAACGGGGAGGGGGAGCACAGATACGCAGTATTTT
TRBJ2-1 - TRBV4-1 - 13 CASSPRGLSEQFF TGCGCCAGCAGCCCCCGGGGGCTCAGTGAGCAGTTCTTC
TRBJ2-3 - TRBV7-6 once 16 CASSLVVGGRGDTQYF TGTGCCAGCAGCTTAGTAGTGGGGGGCCGAGGGGATACGCAGTATTTT
TRBJ1-1 - TRBV27 - 15 CASSLSGPVRGGAFF TGTGCCAGCAGTTTATCGGGGCCAGTCCGGGGAGGAGCTTTCTTT
TRBJ2-7 - TRBV27 - 13 CASSSLWRGEQYF TGTGCCAGCAGTTCCCTTTGGAGGGGCGAGCAGTACTTC
TRBJ1-4 - TRBV27 - 15 CASSPRGLYNEKLFF TGTGCCAGCAGTCCCCGAGGACTATATAATGAAAAACTGTTTTTT
TRBJ1-2 - TRBV19 few 14 CASSISFPQYGYTF TGTGCCAGTAGTATTTCTTTTCCACAGTATGGCTACACCTTC
TRBJ2-1 - TRBV9 - 15 CASSVGGGASSEQFF TGTGCCAGCAGCGTAGGTGGGGGGGCCTCTTCGGAGCAGTTCTTC
TRBJ2-1 TRBD2 TRBV5-1 - 16 CASSGLAGGAYNEQFF TGCGCCAGCTCGGGCCTAGCGGGGGGTGCCTACAATGAGCAGTTCTTC
TRBJ2-7 TRBD1 TRBV15 once 13 CATSRTGGAEQYF TGTGCCACCAGCCGGACAGGGGGCGCCGAGCAGTACTTC
TRBJ2-3 - TRBV6-5 - 16 CASSYSASASTDTQYF TGTGCCAGCAGTTACTCGGCTAGCGCGAGCACAGATACGCAGTATTTT
TRBJ2-7 - TRBV5-4 - 14 CASSLLSGSAEQYF TGTGCCAGCAGCTTGTTGTCCGGGAGCGCCGAGCAGTACTTC
TRBJ1-6 - TRBV14 once 15 CASSPYRGRNSPLHF TGTGCCAGCAGCCCTTATAGGGGGAGGAATTCACCCCTCCACTTT
TRBJ2-5 - TRBV6-5 - 14 CASSYDGSKETQYF TGTGCCAGCAGTTACGATGGATCTAAAGAGACCCAGTACTTC
TRBJ2-2 - TRBV2 - 15 CASSEASQHTGELFF TGTGCCAGCAGTGAAGCTAGCCAGCACACCGGGGAGCTGTTTTTT
TRBJ2-5 TRBD2 TRBV10-3 once 15 CAEREEGSLAETQYF TGTGCCGAACGGGAGGAAGGGAGCCTTGCAGAGACCCAGTACTTC
TRBJ2-5 TRBD2 TRBV4-3 - 15 CASSPQLAAKETQYF TGCGCCAGCAGCCCCCAGCTAGCGGCGAAAGAGACCCAGTACTTC
TRBJ2-5 TRBD2 TRBV29-1 - 14 CSVEGLGNQETQYF TGCAGCGTTGAGGGACTAGGGAACCAAGAGACCCAGTACTTC
TRBJ2-7 - TRBV5-4 - 15 CASSLVSAGNYEQYF TGTGCCAGCAGCTTGGTAAGTGCAGGAAACTACGAGCAGTACTTC
TRBJ1-5 TRBD1 TRBV30 - 16 CAWHLSGQGIGQPQHF TGTGCCTGGCACCTGTCGGGACAGGGAATTGGGCAGCCCCAGCATTTT
TRBJ1-3 TRBD1 TRBV4-1 once 15 CASSQSRGPGNTIYF TGCGCCAGCAGCCAATCCAGGGGGCCAGGAAACACCATATATTTT
TRBJ2-2 TRBD2 TRBV4-3 - 18 CASSQEVAGGPSTGELFF TGCGCCAGCAGCCAAGAAGTAGCGGGAGGGCCTAGTACCGGGGAGCTGTTTTTT
TRBJ2-3 TRBD2 TRBV14 - 19 CASSQEVGLAGTFADTQYF TGTGCCAGCAGCCAAGAAGTAGGACTAGCGGGGACTTTCGCAGATACGCAGTATTTT
TRBJ2-3 TRBD2 TRBV7-9 - 15 CASSPIAGLTDTQYF TGTGCCAGCAGCCCTATAGCGGGACTAACAGATACGCAGTATTTT
TRBJ2-5 TRBD1 TRBV7-9 few 14 CASRGQGYQETQYF TGTGCCAGCAGGGGACAGGGGTACCAAGAGACCCAGTACTTC
TRBJ2-3 - TRBV30 - 13 CAWSVGAGDTQYF TGTGCCTGGAGTGTTGGGGCAGGAGATACGCAGTATTTT
TRBJ2-7 TRBD1 TRBV7-9 - 15 CASSPPTGIVYEQYF TGTGCCAGCAGCCCGCCGACAGGGATCGTCTACGAGCAGTACTTC
TRBJ2-7 - TRBV4-3 - 18 CACYRDFDDHPISYEQYF TGCGCCTGTTATAGAGACTTTGACGACCACCCGATTTCCTACGAGCAGTACTTC
TRBJ2-2 - TRBV7-9 once 15 CASSSQIRNTGELFF TGTGCCAGCAGCTCTCAGATTCGGAACACCGGGGAGCTGTTTTTT
TRBJ2-7 - TRBV28 once 16 CASSRDFAPSSYEQYF TGTGCCAGCAGCCGGGACTTCGCACCCTCCTCCTACGAGCAGTACTTC
TRBJ2-2 TRBD2 TRBV10-2 - 14 CASILAGATGELFF TGCGCCAGCATTTTAGCGGGGGCCACCGGGGAGCTGTTTTTT
TRBJ2-3 TRBD2 TRBV29-1 - 15 CSAAETSGITDTQYF TGCAGCGCTGCCGAGACTAGCGGGATCACAGATACGCAGTATTTT
TRBJ2-1 - TRBV9 - 13 CASSVAGNNEQFF TGTGCCAGCAGCGTAGCTGGGAACAATGAGCAGTTCTTC
TRBJ2-1 TRBD2 TRBV10-1 once 16 CASSESGLAGVREQFF TGCGCCAGCAGTGAGTCGGGACTAGCGGGAGTTCGTGAGCAGTTCTTC
TRBJ1-1 - TRBV7-9 - 15 CASSLDGREGTEAFF TGTGCCAGCAGCTTAGACGGCAGGGAAGGCACTGAAGCTTTCTTT
TRBJ2-1 - TRBV21-1 few 16 CASSNRGTSVGYEQFF TGTGCCAGCAGCAATCGCGGGACTAGCGTGGGGTATGAGCAGTTCTTC
TRBJ2-1 TRBD2 TRBV29-1 - 16 CSVAGTSGGSYNEQFF TGCAGCGTAGCCGGGACTAGCGGGGGATCCTACAATGAGCAGTTCTTC
TRBJ2-7 TRBD2 TRBV6-4 - 21 CASSDSNRTSGRPVRPYEQYF TGTGCCAGCAGTGACTCGAATCGGACTAGCGGGAGGCCCGTTAGGCCCTACGAGCAGTACTTC
TRBJ2-7 TRBD1 TRBV7-9 - 15 CASSLPGQGSYEQYF TGTGCCAGCAGCTTACCGGGACAGGGGTCCTACGAGCAGTACTTC